This T cell receptor beta chain was captured in a study of Ad26.COV2.S vaccination and SARS-CoV-2 variants. Clones were sequenced by immunoSEQ multiplex PCR, and TCRdb holds only the in-frame ones, with some missing. The sample lists hundreds of thousands of clones, roughly 90% seen once, with about 6.4% in the top ten. Germline V gene sequence: CDR1 SGHTA, CDR2 FQGTGA. The CDR3 length is 14 residues. V shed 7 bases and J 0 bases; nucleotides not matched to a gene: 3. Described treatment: approximately 18 received Ad26.COV2.S at low or high dose, single or two shots; about 5 received placebo; per-sample allocation not given. Sampling happened 63 days after the first vaccine or placebo injection.

Sequencing was performed on peripheral blood, taken in a trial of Ad26.COV2.S vaccine versus placebo. The receptor's source is a person aged 18-60 years who received the Ad26.COV2.S COVID-19 vaccine or a placebo. The chain carries TRBV7-3 and TRBJ2-1; the match to TRBD1 covers 7 bases. Written as DNA, the CDR3 is TGTGCCAGCATGGGACAGAGCTCCTACAATGAGCAGTTCTTC. It encodes CASMGQSSYNEQFF.